This T cell receptor beta chain was recorded in a study of identical twins. Findings and caveats of the study: Those out-of-frame alpha sequences shared by twins showed an excess of low generation probability. Fewer insertions marked abundant cord blood beta clonotypes; young adult naive trended weakly, memory not at all. Model-predicted out-of-frame TCR alpha sharing fell below observed values in monozygotic twins.

TCRdb ran MiXCR on the 5' RACE reads and lists one entry per CDR3 protein. The sample lists around 450,000 distinct CDR3 sequences, 11% to 15% occurring once. The CDR3 runs 15 residues. The germline gives CDR1 SGHAT, CDR2 FQDESV (reference sequence). The ends were cut back, 3 bases at V and 1 base at J, with 12 bases in the middle. Worth noting for this clonotype: Its matching antigen is unknown.

These data also formed part of another study, on yellow fever vaccine responses in identical twins.

What was sequenced was CD4+ T cells sorted from blood. This chain links TRBV11-1 with TRBJ2-5, with D maybe TRBD1 (6 bases). This sequence was found in a woman under 30 in good health. CDR3 DNA sequence: TGTGCCAGCAGCTTTGGGGGCAGGCCCCAAGAGACCCAGTACTTC. Its protein product is CASSFGGRPQETQYF.